One and the same sample provided the 8 T cell receptor beta chains below, sequenced in a study of T cell responses to AZD1222 COVID-19 vaccine. The repertoire was sequenced with immunoSEQ multiplex PCR; TCRdb's copy has only in-frame clones and lacks some. The data show roughly 99,000 clones, with 85% to 95% seen just once and about 6.6% held by the top ten. The sample in question was peripheral blood, obtained 28 days after the second AZD1222 dose. These receptors originate from an adult who received the AZD1222 COVID-19 vaccine.

The CDR3 spells CASSLGATSYEQYF. The CDR3 region has the DNA TGTGCCAGCAGCTTGGGAGCGACCTCCTACGAGCAGTACTTC. V and J are TRBV5-5 and TRBJ2-7; D not resolved. V dropped 0 bases and J dropped 0 bases, with 7 bases sitting between them. Germline CDR1 is SGHKS and CDR2 is YYEKEE (reference sequence). This CDR3 comprises 14 residues.

This chain joins TRBV4-3 and TRBJ2-1, with 10 bases matching TRBD2. V lost 0 bases, J lost 4 bases, and 6 bases stayed unmatched. The CDR3 runs to 17 residues. Germline values: CDR1 LGHNA, CDR2 YSLEER. DNA for the CDR3: TGCGCCAGCAGCCAAGAGGCTAGCGGGAGCAAGTACAATGAGCAGTTCTTC. Translating it yields CASSQEASGSKYNEQFF.

The chain combines TRBV18 with TRBJ2-4, with D possibly TRBD2 on 6 matching bases. CDR1 is KGHSH, CDR2 LQKENI, per germline. Trimming stripped 2 bases from V and 6 bases from J, with 11 bases between. CDR3 length equals 14 residues. Here the CDR3 DNA reads TGTGCCAGCTCACCAAGTGGAGGGGCAAACATTCAGTACTTC. It translates to CASSPSGGANIQYF.

The rearrangement uses TRBV7-9 and TRBJ1-1; D uncertain. Germline V lookup: CDR1 SEHNR, CDR2 FQNEAQ (reference sequence). The CDR3 extends over 14 amino acids. Trimming shortened V by 1 base and J by 2 bases, and 8 bases separated the two germline ends. Here the CDR3 DNA reads TGTGCCAGCAGCTTAGGGGTCGATAACACTGAAGCTTTCTTT. This gives the protein CASSLGVDNTEAFF.

The V call is TRBV27, the J call TRBJ2-7; D not certain. Germline lookup yields CDR1 MNHEY and CDR2 SMNVEV (reference sequence). CDR3 length: 11 amino acids. The ends were cut back, 3 bases at V and 4 bases at J, with 4 bases in the middle. The CDR3 coding sequence is TGTGCCAGCAGTTTTGGATACGAGCAGTACTTC. Protein product: CASSFGYEQYF.

The gene calls are TRBV24-1 and TRBJ1-5, with 8 positions matching TRBD1. This CDR3 has 13 amino acids. CDR1 and CDR2 (germline): KGHDR, SFDVKD. J was trimmed by 5 bases and V by 9 bases; bases with no gene match: 5. The chain's CDR3 is CATGQGYDQPQHF. As DNA, the CDR3 is TGTGCCACCGGACAGGGTTACGATCAGCCCCAGCATTTT.

This chain joins TRBV21-1 and TRBJ2-7; the table calls TRBD1, which could not be checked here. TRBV21-1 counts as a pseudogene. The CDR3 is 16 residues long. The CDR3 protein is CASSTNLITNSYEQYF. Written as DNA, the CDR3 is TGTGCCAGCAGCACGAACCTCATCACAAATTCCTACGAGCAGTACTTC.

The V call is TRBV28, the J call TRBJ1-2, with D possibly being TRBD1 (6 bases). CDR3 size: 14 residues. Germline lookup yields CDR1 MDHEN and CDR2 SYDVKM. The V gene lost 5 bases and the J gene lost 4 bases, with 14 bases spanning the gap. CDR3: CASSPGGGGYGYTF. The CDR3, as DNA: TGTGCCAGCAGTCCAGGAGGGGGGGGCTATGGCTACACCTTC.